One and the same sample provided the 13 T cell receptor beta chains below, sequenced in a study of cytomegalovirus exposure and HLA in healthy donors. 13 Jbeta primers and 60 Vbeta primers were used for the PCR. Only in-frame clones appear in the TCRdb table, and some are missing; sequencing was by immunoSEQ multiplex PCR. The data contain some 160,000 clones, roughly 65% of them singletons. Sequenced material: PBMCs. The origin of the receptors is a man aged 55 to 70 in good health and CMV-seronegative.

CDR3 loop: CAWTRRGNSYEQYF. The CDR3 DNA is TGTGCCTGGACCCGACGGGGGAACTCCTACGAGCAGTACTTC. This sequence joins TRBV30 and TRBJ2-7, with D maybe TRBD2 (6 bases). Per germline, CDR1 GTSNPN and CDR2 SVGIG (reference sequence). The CDR3 covers 14 residues. The ends were cut back, 4 bases at V and 0 bases at J, with 13 bases in the middle.

This chain uses TRBV5-1 with TRBJ1-2, with a possible D match to TRBD1 (5 bases). CDR1 is SGHRS and CDR2 is YFSETQ in the germline V gene. Trimming shortened V by 7 bases and J by 10 bases, and 14 bases separated the two germline ends. The CDR3 sequence is 11 residues long. In nucleotides, the CDR3 is TGCGCCAGCTCGAGCACGACAGACTACACCTTC. This encodes CASSSTTDYTF.

A few counts support this clone. This rearrangement joins TRBV6-4 to TRBJ2-3, with TRBD2 identical over 8 bases. Trimming at V came to 0 bases and at J to 2 bases, leaving 10 bases not matched to a gene. The V gene's germline CDR1 is MRHNA and CDR2 SNTAGT. The CDR3 is 18 residues long. CDR3 sequence (DNA): TGTGCCAGCAGTGACTCCGGGTACGGGAGGGACACCACAGATACGCAGTATTTT. Amino acids: CASSDSGYGRDTTDTQYF.

V usage is TRBV5-1 and J usage is TRBJ1-2; D not certain. CDR1 is SGHRS and CDR2 is YFSETQ in the germline V gene. This CDR3 region has 14 residues. V lost 0 bases and J lost 4, with 10 bases in between. The CDR3 sequence: CASSLEAGIYGYTF. The CDR3 bases are TGCGCCAGCAGCTTGGAGGCGGGGATCTATGGCTACACCTTC.

CDR3 amino acids: CASSQHRGTNEKLFF. CDR3 nucleotide sequence: TGCGCCAGCAGCCAACACAGGGGAACTAATGAAAAACTGTTTTTT. The J gene is TRBJ1-4, the V gene TRBV4-3; TRBD1 agrees at 7 bases. The germline gives CDR1 LGHNA, CDR2 YSLEER. This CDR3 is 15 amino acids long. The junction had 1 base not matched to a gene; V was cut back by 2 bases and J by 1 base.

The CDR3 bases are TGTGCCAGTTCGGGCCCGGGGGCCTACGAGCAGTACTTC. This encodes CASSGPGAYEQYF. This chain connects TRBV6-5 to TRBJ2-7; a weak D match, TRBD2 (6 bases). The germline V and J ends were trimmed by 9 bases and 2 bases, with 14 bases remaining between them. The CDR3 length is 13 residues. The V gene's germline CDR1 is MNHEY and CDR2 SVGAGI.

V usage is TRBV6-1 and J usage is TRBJ1-1; 7 bases agree with TRBD1. V shed 5 bases, J shed 8 bases, and the junction held 8 bases outside the gene matches. Germline assignment: CDR1 MNHNS and CDR2 SASEGT. The length of the CDR3 is 13 residues. The CDR3 nucleotides are TGTGCCAGCAGTATCCGACAGGGCTCGGAAGCTTTCTTT. It yields the protein CASSIRQGSEAFF.

The CDR3 reads CASSIASTGWGEQFF. DNA for the CDR3: TGTGCCAGTAGTATAGCAAGTACAGGGTGGGGTGAGCAGTTCTTC. This chain links TRBV19 with TRBJ2-1; D is possibly TRBD1 (6 bases). The CDR3 extends over 15 amino acids. Germline V gene lookup returns CDR1 LNHDA and CDR2 SQIVND (reference sequence). The V gene lost 1 base and the J gene lost 9 bases, with 16 bases spanning the gap.

The J gene is TRBJ1-2, the V gene TRBV6-1; D gene ambiguous. The length of the CDR3 is 14 residues. The germline V and J ends were trimmed by 6 bases and 2 bases, with 13 bases remaining between them. Germline values: CDR1 MNHNS, CDR2 SASEGT. CDR3 coding DNA: TGTGCCAGCAGCGTGACTAATACCAACTATGGCTACACCTTC. Protein product: CASSVTNTNYGYTF.

The chain joins TRBV7-9 to TRBJ1-4; TRBD1 agrees at 8 bases. Germline lookup yields CDR1 SEHNR and CDR2 FQNEAQ (reference sequence). The junction had 4 bases not matched to a gene; V was cut back by 5 bases and J by 2 bases. The CDR3 sequence is 15 residues long. The DNA for the CDR3 is TGTGCCAGCAGCCCGACAGGGGCCACTAATGAAAAACTGTTTTTT. Its translation: CASSPTGATNEKLFF.

This rearrangement joins TRBV6-6 to TRBJ1-1; TRBD1 matches 7 bases. The length of the CDR3 is 14 residues. Per germline, CDR1 MNHNY and CDR2 SVGAGI (reference sequence). Trimming took 7 bases from V and 2 from J; bases not matched to a gene: 7. The CDR3 DNA reads TGTGCCAGCAACCCAGGACAGGTAAACACTGAAGCTTTCTTT. This translates into CASNPGQVNTEAFF.

This chain connects TRBV10-3 to TRBJ2-2, with 10 bases identical to TRBD2. The CDR3 totals 16 residues. The V gene's germline CDR1 is ENHRY and CDR2 SYGVKD. The trim removed 8 bases at V and 3 bases at J, leaving 9 bases unmatched. CDR3 region: CAISGTSVIYTGELFF. The CDR3 DNA is TGTGCCATCTCCGGGACTAGCGTGATTTACACCGGGGAGCTGTTTTTT.

The chain links TRBV7-2 to TRBJ2-3; D might be TRBD2 (6 bases). CDR1 is SGHTA, CDR2 FQGNSA, per germline. The CDR3 consists of 15 residues. Trimming took off 5 bases at V and 2 bases at J, with 14 bases between the two ends. The CDR3 DNA is TGTGCCAGCAGCCCCGGGAGCTTGAACACAGATACGCAGTATTTT. As protein: CASSPGSLNTDTQYF.